One sample yielded the 25 T cell receptor beta chains listed below, sequenced in a study of blood T cell repertoires in COVID-19. Clones were sequenced by immunoSEQ multiplex PCR, and TCRdb holds only the in-frame ones, with some missing. The sample includes just over 15,000 clones, about 80% of them seen just once. The sequenced material came from peripheral blood. Receptor source: a human donor in a cohort sampled during active COVID-19.

This clone was found a few times. V and J are TRBV6-2 or TRBV6-3 and TRBJ2-7, with 9 bases that match TRBD1. Germline CDR1 reads MNHEY; CDR2 reads SVGEGT. CDR3 size: 15 residues. V shed 6 bases, J shed 4 bases, and the junction held 10 bases outside the gene matches. CDR3 in DNA: TGTGCCAGCAGCCTCAGCGGACAGGGGTTTTACGAGCAGTACTTC. Translated: CASSLSGQGFYEQYF.

The chain recombines TRBV19 with TRBJ2-5, with a weak D call TRBD1 (5 bases). V shed 9 bases and J shed 1 base, with 12 bases lying between them. The CDR3 loop spans 13 amino acids. In germline, CDR1 is LNHDA, CDR2 SQIVND (reference sequence). The CDR3 protein is CASQDMVQETQYF. For the CDR3, the DNA is TGTGCCAGCCAGGACATGGTCCAAGAGACCCAGTACTTC.

This CDR3 is CASSTGPITEAFF. The CDR3 coding sequence is TGTGCCAGCAGCACAGGGCCCATCACTGAAGCTTTCTTT. The chain joins TRBV7-8 to TRBJ1-1; D is possibly TRBD1 (6 bases). This CDR3 contains 13 residues. CDR1 is SGHVS and CDR2 is FQNEAQ in the germline V gene. V was cut by 5 bases and J by 4 bases, with 11 bases left in between.

The CDR3, as DNA: TGTGCCAGCAGCCAACCCGGGACAGGGGAATGGAATGGCTACACCTTC. Its translation: CASSQPGTGEWNGYTF. J is TRBJ1-2 and V is TRBV4-2; 10 bases are a match to TRBD1. Germline V lookup: CDR1 LGHNA, CDR2 YNFKEQ. The CDR3 runs 16 residues. After removal of 2 bases from V and 6 bases from J, the junction contained 9 bases not matched to a gene.

V is TRBV2 and J is TRBJ1-3; 8 nucleotides align to TRBD1. CDR3 length: 15 residues. V lost 6 bases to trimming and J lost 0 bases; unmatched junction nucleotides: 4. CDR1 is SNHLY and CDR2 is FYNNEI in the germline V gene. CDR3 DNA: TGTGCCAGCAGCGCGGACAGGGACTCTGGAAACACCATATATTTT. It encodes CASSADRDSGNTIYF.

The gene calls are TRBV3-1 (or the pseudogene TRBV3-2) and TRBJ2-3; perhaps TRBD2 as D (5 bases). The length of the CDR3 is 16 residues. Germline lookup yields CDR1 LGHDT and CDR2 YNNKEL (reference sequence). V lost 0 bases to trimming and J lost 2 bases, with 12 bases between them. The CDR3: CASSQEVGEPTDTQYF. The CDR3, as DNA: TGTGCCAGCAGCCAAGAGGTCGGGGAACCCACAGATACGCAGTATTTT.

The rearrangement uses TRBV7-2 and TRBJ2-3, with D possibly TRBD2 on 5 matching bases. The CDR3 consists of 15 residues. Germline V CDR1 and CDR2: SGHTA, FQGNSA. Deletions cut 0 bases from V and 1 base from J, with 8 bases between. The CDR3 DNA follows: TGTGCCAGCAGCTTAGCGGTTAGCGGCACAGATACGCAGTATTTT. This codes for CASSLAVSGTDTQYF.

CDR3 residues: CSVDSGYGGYNEQFF. CDR3 in DNA: TGCAGCGTTGATAGCGGGTACGGGGGTTACAATGAGCAGTTCTTC. The V and J genes are TRBV29-1 and TRBJ2-1, with 7 bases identical to TRBD2. The V segment lost 3 bases and the J segment 4 bases; nucleotides outside the gene matches: 9. The CDR3 loop spans 15 amino acids. Germline V gene lookup returns CDR1 SQVTM and CDR2 ANQGSEA.

This rearrangement joins TRBV5-1 to TRBJ2-2, with D possibly matching TRBD2 (6 bases). Germline loops: CDR1 SGHRS, CDR2 YFSETQ. Trimming removed 4 bases at V and 3 bases at J, with 10 bases between. CDR3 size: 14 residues. CDR3 in amino acids: CASSPGSHTGELFF. In nucleotides, the CDR3 is TGCGCCAGCAGCCCCGGGAGTCACACCGGGGAGCTGTTTTTT.

V and J are TRBV29-1 and TRBJ2-1, with D maybe TRBD1 (7 bases). This CDR3 is built from 12 residues. Germline V gene sequence: CDR1 SQVTM, CDR2 ANQGSEA. Trimming stripped 6 bases from V and 7 bases from J, with 13 bases between. The CDR3: CSVRPGGNEQFF. In DNA form, the CDR3 reads TGCAGCGTCAGGCCAGGGGGGAATGAGCAGTTCTTC.

The chain carries TRBV9 and TRBJ2-7; possibly TRBD1 for D (6 bases). Germline CDR1 SGDLS, CDR2 YYNGEE. This CDR3 comprises 14 residues. With 5 bases removed from V and 2 bases from J, the gap between germline ends came to 14 bases. The CDR3 here is CASSSRDKAYEQYF. As DNA, the CDR3 is TGTGCCAGCAGTTCCCGGGACAAAGCCTACGAGCAGTACTTC.

V gene TRBV30 combines with J gene TRBJ1-1; D gene unclear. From germline, CDR1 is GTSNPN and CDR2 SVGIG (reference sequence). CDR3 length: 13 residues. V gave up 1 base and J gave up 4 bases, with 10 bases separating them. CDR3 nucleotide sequence: TGTGCCTGGAGTGACCTGGAGACCACTGAAGCTTTCTTT. Amino acid sequence: CAWSDLETTEAFF.

This rearrangement joins TRBV29-1 to TRBJ2-7; D might be TRBD1 (6 bases). The CDR3 extends over 12 amino acids. CDR1 and CDR2 (germline): SQVTM, ANQGSEA. Trimming shortened V by 6 bases and J by 2 bases, and 11 bases separated the two germline ends. The CDR3 region is CSVRTDPYEQYF. The CDR3 DNA reads TGCAGCGTGCGGACAGACCCCTACGAGCAGTACTTC.

The rearrangement joins TRBV19 to TRBJ2-2; D gene uncertain. This CDR3 is built from 15 residues. The V end lost 1 base, the J end lost 6 bases, and 12 bases lay between the germline ends. The germline V gene encodes CDR1 LNHDA and CDR2 SQIVND (reference sequence). This chain's CDR3 is CASSIVREAAGELFF. The CDR3 DNA follows: TGTGCCAGTAGTATAGTGAGAGAGGCCGCCGGGGAGCTGTTTTTT.

V and J are TRBV10-3 and TRBJ2-6; 7 bases are a match to TRBD2. V shed 1 base, J shed 2 bases, and the junction held 5 bases outside the gene matches. The CDR3 consists of 17 residues. From germline, CDR1 is ENHRY and CDR2 SYGVKD. The CDR3 loop is CAISEWAGEAGANVLTF. The CDR3 DNA reads as TGTGCCATCAGTGAGTGGGCGGGAGAGGCTGGGGCCAACGTCCTGACTTTC.

The V and J genes are TRBV5-1 and TRBJ1-1, with no clear D. This CDR3 region has 14 residues. Trimming pared 1 base from V and 4 bases from J, leaving 11 bases between. Germline CDR1 reads SGHRS; CDR2 reads YFSETQ. The CDR3 reads CASSLSAVGTEAFF. DNA of the CDR3: TGCGCCAGCAGCTTGTCCGCCGTCGGCACTGAAGCTTTCTTT.

This clone showed up just once. This chain uses TRBV10-3 with TRBJ1-2; possible D gene TRBD1, 5 bases. Germline V gene sequence: CDR1 ENHRY, CDR2 SYGVKD. The CDR3 contains 14 residues. V gave up 2 bases and J gave up 5 bases, with 12 bases separating them. The CDR3: CAISEGGDKYGYTF. As DNA, the CDR3 is TGTGCCATCAGTGAGGGGGGGGATAAGTATGGCTACACCTTC.

V usage is TRBV5-1 and J usage is TRBJ2-5; 9 bases agree with TRBD2. The CDR3 covers 13 residues. Germline CDR1 SGHRS, CDR2 YFSETQ. Losses at the gene ends were 5 bases for V and 5 bases for J; bases not matched to a gene: 4. Written as DNA, the CDR3 is TGCGCCAGCAGAATAGCGGGAGTTGAGACCCAGTACTTC. Its translation: CASRIAGVETQYF.

The chain has TRBV4-2 and TRBJ1-3, with 7 bases fitting TRBD1. Germline V gene data show CDR1 as LGHNA and CDR2 as YNFKEQ. The CDR3 runs 18 residues. The junction had 8 bases not matched to a gene; V was cut back by 0 bases and J by 0 bases. Written as DNA, the CDR3 is TGTGCCAGCAGCCAAGATTTAACAGGGGCCTTCTCTGGAAACACCATATATTTT. Protein product: CASSQDLTGAFSGNTIYF.

The chain couples TRBV5-1 to TRBJ2-1; D not certain. CDR1 is SGHRS and CDR2 is YFSETQ in the germline V gene. V was cut by 6 bases and J by 0 bases, with 19 bases left in between. The CDR3 consists of 17 residues. CDR3 sequence: CASTRAPGSSSYNEQFF. The CDR3 DNA sequence: TGCGCCAGCACCAGAGCCCCCGGGTCCAGCTCCTACAATGAGCAGTTCTTC.

This chain uses TRBV10-3 with TRBJ1-5, with D tentatively TRBD1 (5 bases). The germline gives CDR1 ENHRY, CDR2 SYGVKD. CDR3 length equals 14 residues. V dropped 2 bases and J dropped 1 base, with 6 bases sitting between them. CDR3: CAISEQGSNQPQHF. CDR3 bases: TGTGCCATCAGTGAGCAGGGCAGCAATCAGCCCCAGCATTTT.

The J gene is TRBJ2-7, the V gene TRBV27; TRBD1 matches at 7 bases. The CDR3 is made up of 15 amino acids. V lost 6 bases to trimming and J lost 5 bases; unmatched junction nucleotides: 13. Per germline, CDR1 MNHEY and CDR2 SMNVEV (reference sequence). The CDR3 nucleotides are TGTGCCAGCAGCTTCAGGGGGTCAGTATGGGACGAGCAGTACTTC. Translating gives CASSFRGSVWDEQYF.

CDR3 protein: CASSPTAPGAYNEQFF. The CDR3 bases are TGTGCCAGCAGTCCGACAGCTCCGGGCGCCTACAATGAGCAGTTCTTC. The V gene is TRBV28, the J gene TRBJ2-1; tentatively, D is TRBD1 (5 bases). Germline V gene data show CDR1 as MDHEN and CDR2 as SYDVKM. This CDR3 region has 16 residues. Trimming cost V 5 bases and J 2 bases, with 16 bases left between them.

The chain uses TRBV4-3 and TRBJ2-2; maybe TRBD2 (5 bases). V dropped 0 bases and J dropped 5 bases, with 19 bases sitting between them. The CDR3 spans 18 residues. Germline V CDR1 and CDR2: LGHNA, YSLEER. CDR3 sequence: CASSQEPIVVAPTGELFF. In DNA form, the CDR3 reads TGCGCCAGCAGCCAAGAACCCATAGTGGTAGCGCCGACCGGGGAGCTGTTTTTT.

This chain joins TRBV5-1 and TRBJ1-1; TRBD1 might be the D (5 bases). Germline CDR1 SGHRS, CDR2 YFSETQ. V lost 5 bases, J lost 0 bases, and 14 bases lay in between. The CDR3 totals 15 residues. In nucleotides, the CDR3 is TGCGCCAGCAGACGGCAGGGAGGGATGAACACTGAAGCTTTCTTT. Translated: CASRRQGGMNTEAFF.